There are a few counts of the clone carrying this TCR beta chain. Clones were read by immunoSEQ multiplex PCR, and TCRdb kept only the in-frame ones, dropping some. The table records some 80,000 clones, around nine tenths of them present only once. This record comes from a study of blood T cell repertoires in COVID-19. The CDR3 contains 13 residues. Germline CDR1 and CDR2: LNHDA and SQIVND (reference sequence). V dropped 8 bases and J dropped 6; count of bases not matched to a gene: 6. The sample comprised peripheral blood. The J gene is TRBJ1-2, the V gene TRBV19, with 10 bases lining up with TRBD1. This receptor was taken from a man aged 50 or older with active or convalescent COVID-19. This CDR3 is CASRPGTGDGYTF. CDR3 bases: TGTGCCAGTCGACCCGGGACAGGGGATGGCTACACCTTC.